The 7 T cell receptor beta chains in this list originate from one sample, sequenced in a study of blood T cell repertoires in COVID-19. Assay: immunoSEQ multiplex PCR; the TCRdb copy retains only in-frame clones and omits some. The repertoire has about 110,000 clones, about 87% of them found once; the top ten carry approximately 1.1%. Sequenced: peripheral blood. These receptors all stem from a human donor in a cohort sampled during active COVID-19.

The V call is TRBV5-4, the J call TRBJ2-7, with a possible D match to TRBD1 (6 bases). V gave up 4 bases and J gave up 2 bases, with 13 bases separating them. There are 14 residues in the CDR3. The germline CDR1 and CDR2 sequences are SGHNT and YYREEE (reference sequence). The CDR3 coding sequence is TGTGCCAGCAGCCCACGACAGGAGACCTACGAGCAGTACTTC. This sequence encodes CASSPRQETYEQYF.

Notes on this clone: This CDR3 is missing its conserved last phenylalanine or tryptophan, likely due to a read error. It is unclear where the CDR3 begins or ends on the DNA, so no DNA is shown, and the CDR3 is as TCRdb lists it. The V call is TRBV7-9, the J call TRBJ2-7; TRBD1 is taken as the D call from the table, unchecked against the DNA. Looked up from germline, CDR1 is SEHNR and CDR2 is FQNEAQ (reference sequence). The CDR3 contains 12 residues when both ends are counted. The CDR3 sequence is CASSLQLVDKVP.

Written as DNA, the CDR3 is TGTGCCAGCAGCAACAGGGGGCAGAGCAATCAGCCCCAGCATTTT. It yields the protein CASSNRGQSNQPQHF. The chain combines TRBV5-4 with TRBJ1-5; 9 positions match TRBD1. V lost 4 bases to trimming and J lost 1 base; unmatched junction nucleotides: 3. The length of the CDR3 is 15 residues. Looked up from germline, CDR1 is SGHNT and CDR2 is YYREEE (reference sequence).

The chain employs TRBV11-2 and TRBJ2-7; the D gene is possibly TRBD1 (6 bases). The germline V gene encodes CDR1 SGHAT and CDR2 FQNNGV. The V end was cut by 1 base, the J end by 0 bases, with 7 bases between. CDR3 length: 14 residues. CDR3 in DNA: TGTGCCAGCAGCTTAGGCAGGGGCTCCTACGAGCAGTACTTC. Amino acids: CASSLGRGSYEQYF.

The chain links TRBV19 to TRBJ1-5; D is perhaps TRBD1 (6 bases). V was trimmed by 9 bases and J by 3 bases, leaving 27 bases between them. The CDR3 contains 18 residues. Per the germline V gene, CDR1 is LNHDA and CDR2 is SQIVND (reference sequence). CDR3 sequence reads: CASRRASGESLLNQPQHF. CDR3 sequence (DNA): TGTGCCAGCCGAAGGGCCTCAGGGGAGTCCCTTCTCAATCAGCCCCAGCATTTT.

The chain couples TRBV18 to TRBJ1-1; 9 nucleotides line up with TRBD1. This CDR3 is 14 amino acids long. Per germline, CDR1 KGHSH and CDR2 LQKENI. Trimming took 2 bases from V and 4 from J; bases not matched to a gene: 2. DNA for the CDR3: TGTGCCAGCTCACCAACAGGGGGCGTCACTGAAGCTTTCTTT. Amino acids: CASSPTGGVTEAFF.

CDR3 amino acids: CASSSTGQGAGELFF. CDR3 coding DNA: TGTGCCAGCAGCTCCACGGGACAGGGGGCCGGGGAGCTGTTTTTT. The V call is TRBV6-2 or TRBV6-3, the J call TRBJ2-2; 11 bases align to TRBD1. The V gene end was trimmed by 6 bases and the J gene end by 6 bases; junction bases not matched to a gene: 6. The CDR3 is 15 amino acids. CDR1 is MNHEY and CDR2 is SVGEGT in the germline V gene.